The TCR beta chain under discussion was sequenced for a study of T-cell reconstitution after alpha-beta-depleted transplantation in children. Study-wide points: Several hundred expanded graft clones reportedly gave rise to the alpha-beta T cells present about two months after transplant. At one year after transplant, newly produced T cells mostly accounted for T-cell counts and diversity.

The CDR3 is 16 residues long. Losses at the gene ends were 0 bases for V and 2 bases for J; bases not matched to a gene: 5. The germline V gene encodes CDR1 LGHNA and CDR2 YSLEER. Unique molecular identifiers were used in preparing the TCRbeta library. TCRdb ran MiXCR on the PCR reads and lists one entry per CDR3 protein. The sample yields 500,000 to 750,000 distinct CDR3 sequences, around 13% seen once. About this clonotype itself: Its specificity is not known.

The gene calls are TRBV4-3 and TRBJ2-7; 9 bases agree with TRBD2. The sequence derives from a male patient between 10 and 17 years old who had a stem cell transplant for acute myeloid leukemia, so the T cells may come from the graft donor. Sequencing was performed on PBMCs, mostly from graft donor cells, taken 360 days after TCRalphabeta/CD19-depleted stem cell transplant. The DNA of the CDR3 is TGCGCCAGCAGCCAAGAAGGAGCGGGAGGACCCTACGAGCAGTACTTC. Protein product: CASSQEGAGGPYEQYF.